The present TCR beta chain was sequenced within a study of control samples from healthy donors and cancer patients. Some clones are missing from TCRdb's copy, which holds only in-frame ones; the method was immunoSEQ multiplex PCR. The sample carries about 120,000 clones, approximately 88% recorded once. Germline V lookup: CDR1 SGDLS, CDR2 YYNGEE. Trimming shortened V by 3 bases and J by 2 bases, and 18 bases separated the two germline ends. This CDR3 comprises 16 residues. This chain connects TRBV9 to TRBJ2-7, with a possible D match to TRBD2 (6 bases). The sequencing sample was made of blood. The clonotype was recovered from a man aged 50-59 years in good health. The DNA of the CDR3 is TGTGCCAGCAGCGCCGGAGGAGGGGCTGGCACCTACGAGCAGTACTTC. Encoded protein: CASSAGGGAGTYEQYF.